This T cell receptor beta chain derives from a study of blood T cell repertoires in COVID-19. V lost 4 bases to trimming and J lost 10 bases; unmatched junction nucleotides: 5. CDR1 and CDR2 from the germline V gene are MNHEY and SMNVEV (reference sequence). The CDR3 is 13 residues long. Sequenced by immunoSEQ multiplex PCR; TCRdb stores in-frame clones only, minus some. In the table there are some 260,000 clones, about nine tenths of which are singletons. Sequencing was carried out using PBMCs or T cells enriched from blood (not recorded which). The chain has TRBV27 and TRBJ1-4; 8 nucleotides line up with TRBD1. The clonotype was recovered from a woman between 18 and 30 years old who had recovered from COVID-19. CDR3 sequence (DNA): TGTGCCAGCAGTTCCCCGGGGACAGGAAAACTGTTTTTT. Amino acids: CASSSPGTGKLFF. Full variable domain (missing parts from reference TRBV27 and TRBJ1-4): EAQVTQNPRYLITVTGKKLTVTCSQNMNHEYMSWYRQDPGLGLRQIYYSMNVEVTDKGDVPEGYKVSRKEKRNFPLILESPSPNQTSLYFCASSSPGTGKLFFGSGTQLSVL.